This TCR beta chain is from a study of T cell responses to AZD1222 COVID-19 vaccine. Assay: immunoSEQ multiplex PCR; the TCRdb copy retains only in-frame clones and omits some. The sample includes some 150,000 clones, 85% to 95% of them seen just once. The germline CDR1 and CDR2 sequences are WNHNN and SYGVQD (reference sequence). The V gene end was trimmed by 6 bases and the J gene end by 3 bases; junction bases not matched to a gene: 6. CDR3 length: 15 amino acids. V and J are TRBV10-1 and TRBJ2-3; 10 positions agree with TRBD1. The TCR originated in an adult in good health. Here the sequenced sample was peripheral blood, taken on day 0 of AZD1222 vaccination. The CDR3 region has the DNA TGCGCCAGCAGCGAGACAGGGGGCTGGACAGATACGCAGTATTTT. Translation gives CASSETGGWTDTQYF.